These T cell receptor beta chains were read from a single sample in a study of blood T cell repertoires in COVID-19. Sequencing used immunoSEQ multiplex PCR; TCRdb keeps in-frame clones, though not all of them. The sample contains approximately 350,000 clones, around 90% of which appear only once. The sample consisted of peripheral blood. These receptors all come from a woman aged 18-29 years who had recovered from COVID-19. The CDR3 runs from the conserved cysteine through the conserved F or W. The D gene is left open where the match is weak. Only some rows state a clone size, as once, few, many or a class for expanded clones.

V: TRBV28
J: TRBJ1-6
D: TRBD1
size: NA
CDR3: CASSFRTGYSPLHF
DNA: TGTGCCAGCAGTTTTCGGACAGGGTATTCACCCCTCCACTTT

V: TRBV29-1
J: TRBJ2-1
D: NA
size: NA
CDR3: CSVVTLDSYNEQFF
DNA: TGCAGCGTAGTGACACTTGATTCCTACAATGAGCAGTTCTTC

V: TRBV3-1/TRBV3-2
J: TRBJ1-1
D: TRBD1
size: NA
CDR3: CASSPRQGGPDTEAFF
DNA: TGTGCCAGCAGCCCCCGACAGGGGGGGCCGGACACTGAAGCTTTCTTT

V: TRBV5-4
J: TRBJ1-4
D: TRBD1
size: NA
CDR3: CASSFPGQGEKLFF
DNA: TGTGCCAGCAGCTTTCCGGGACAGGGGGAAAAACTGTTTTTT

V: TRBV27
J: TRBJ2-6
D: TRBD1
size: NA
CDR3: CASSFGQGAGANVLTF
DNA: TGTGCCAGCAGTTTCGGACAGGGGGCTGGGGCCAACGTCCTGACTTTC

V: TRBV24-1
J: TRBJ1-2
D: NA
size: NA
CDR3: CATSDARGGVDYGYTF
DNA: TGTGCCACCAGTGATGCGCGCGGGGGAGTGGACTATGGCTACACCTTC

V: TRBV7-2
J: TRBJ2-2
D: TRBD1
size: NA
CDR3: CASSPNRGRGTGELFF
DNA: TGTGCCAGCAGCCCGAACAGGGGCAGGGGTACCGGGGAGCTGTTTTTT

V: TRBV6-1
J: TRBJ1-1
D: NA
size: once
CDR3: CASSEQGPSEAFF
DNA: TGTGCCAGCAGTGAACAGGGCCCTAGTGAAGCTTTCTTT

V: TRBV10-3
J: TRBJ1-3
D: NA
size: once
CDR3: CAIGGGSGNTIYF
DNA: TGTGCCATCGGCGGCGGCTCTGGAAACACCATATATTTT

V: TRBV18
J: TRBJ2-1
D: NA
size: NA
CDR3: CASSPGPNLSYNEQFF
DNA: TGTGCCAGCTCACCAGGGCCCAACCTCTCCTACAATGAGCAGTTCTTC

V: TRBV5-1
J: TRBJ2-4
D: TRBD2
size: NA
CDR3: CASSYRRLAGVGDIQYF
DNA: TGCGCCAGCAGCTACCGAAGACTAGCGGGAGTCGGGGACATTCAGTACTTC

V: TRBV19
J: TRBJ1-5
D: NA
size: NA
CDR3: CASSIEGALAPQEPQHF
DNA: TGTGCCAGTAGTATAGAGGGGGCTTTGGCGCCCCAGGAGCCCCAGCATTTT

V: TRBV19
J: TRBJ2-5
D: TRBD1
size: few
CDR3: CASSITGGQETQYF
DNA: TGTGCCAGTAGTATCACAGGGGGCCAAGAGACCCAGTACTTC

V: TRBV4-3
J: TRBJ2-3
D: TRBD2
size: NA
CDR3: CASSQDLPAGRTDTQYF
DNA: TGCGCCAGCAGCCAAGATCTACCAGCGGGACGGACAGATACGCAGTATTTT

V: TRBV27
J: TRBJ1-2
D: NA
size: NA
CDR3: CASSTHSGHPYGYTF
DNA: TGTGCCAGCAGTACACACTCGGGACATCCCTATGGCTACACCTTC

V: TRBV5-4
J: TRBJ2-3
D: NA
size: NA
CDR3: CASSLDPAGHSTDTQYF
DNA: TGTGCCAGCAGCTTGGATCCGGCAGGGCACTCCACAGATACGCAGTATTTT

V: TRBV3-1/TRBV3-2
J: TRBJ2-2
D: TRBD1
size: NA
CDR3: CASKGQNTGELFF
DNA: TGTGCCAGCAAGGGACAGAATACCGGGGAGCTGTTTTTT

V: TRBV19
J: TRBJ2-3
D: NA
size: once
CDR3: CASRGASQYF
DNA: TGTGCCAGTCGGGGGGCATCGCAGTATTTT

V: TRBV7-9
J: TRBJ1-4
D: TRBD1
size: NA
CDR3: CASSLGGTGGATNEKLFF
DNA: TGTGCCAGCAGCTTAGGAGGGACAGGGGGCGCAACTAATGAAAAACTGTTTTTT

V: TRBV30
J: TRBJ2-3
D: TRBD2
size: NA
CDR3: CAWSYRGRGPDTQYF
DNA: TGTGCCTGGAGTTATCGCGGGAGGGGTCCAGATACGCAGTATTTT

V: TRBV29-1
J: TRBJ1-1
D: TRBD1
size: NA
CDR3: CSVSNRGTEAFF
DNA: TGCAGCGTTTCCAACAGGGGGACTGAAGCTTTCTTT

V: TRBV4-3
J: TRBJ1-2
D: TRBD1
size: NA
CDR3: CASSHSQTGEAYGYTF
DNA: TGCGCCAGCAGCCATTCCCAGACAGGGGAGGCCTATGGCTACACCTTC

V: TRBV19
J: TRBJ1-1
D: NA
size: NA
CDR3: CASSILTVNTEAFF
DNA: TGTGCCAGTAGTATCTTGACAGTAAACACTGAAGCTTTCTTT

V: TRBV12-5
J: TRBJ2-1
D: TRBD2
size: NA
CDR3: CASGPEGVAGVVEQFF
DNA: TGTGCTAGTGGCCCAGAGGGGGTAGCGGGAGTGGTTGAGCAGTTCTTC

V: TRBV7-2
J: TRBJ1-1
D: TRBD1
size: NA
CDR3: CASSLRGQGSLGAFF
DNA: TGTGCCAGCAGCTTAAGGGGGCAGGGAAGTCTTGGAGCTTTCTTT

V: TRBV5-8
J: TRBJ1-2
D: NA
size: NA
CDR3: CASSGGVVDYPYGYTF
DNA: TGTGCCAGCAGCGGGGGGGTCGTGGACTACCCCTATGGCTACACCTTC

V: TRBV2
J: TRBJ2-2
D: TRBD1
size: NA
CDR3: CASSEALRDRALAGELFF
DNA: TGTGCCAGCAGTGAAGCGCTTCGGGACAGGGCCCTTGCCGGGGAGCTGTTTTTT

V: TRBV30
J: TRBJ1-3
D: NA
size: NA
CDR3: CAWSRTGSGNTIYF
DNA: TGTGCCTGGAGTAGAACAGGGTCTGGAAACACCATATATTTT

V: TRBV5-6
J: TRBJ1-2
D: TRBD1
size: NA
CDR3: CASSLGTGLLAYGYTF
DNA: TGTGCCAGCAGCTTGGGGACAGGGCTGCTTGCCTATGGCTACACCTTC

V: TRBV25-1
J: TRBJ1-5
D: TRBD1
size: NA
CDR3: CASSEGGTVLEYQHF
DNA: TGTGCCAGCAGTGAGGGCGGGACAGTGCTGGAGTACCAGCATTTT

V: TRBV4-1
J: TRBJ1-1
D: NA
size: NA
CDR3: CASSPVGTYRGAFF
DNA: TGCGCCAGCAGCCCCGTAGGGACTTATCGCGGAGCTTTCTTT

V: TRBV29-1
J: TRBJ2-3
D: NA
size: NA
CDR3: CSVSQRDTQYF
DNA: TGCAGCGTTTCGCAGCGAGATACGCAGTATTTT

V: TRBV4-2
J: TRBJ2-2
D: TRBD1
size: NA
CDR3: CASSRTGGSNTGELFF
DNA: TGTGCCAGCAGCCGGACAGGGGGCTCGAACACCGGGGAGCTGTTTTTT

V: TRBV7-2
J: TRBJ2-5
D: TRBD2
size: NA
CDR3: CASSLSGRETQYF
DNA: TGTGCCAGCAGCTTAAGCGGGAGAGAGACCCAGTACTTC

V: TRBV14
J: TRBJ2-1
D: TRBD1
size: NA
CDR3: CASSPNNRGTNEQFF
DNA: TGTGCCAGCAGCCCCAACAACAGGGGAACCAATGAGCAGTTCTTC

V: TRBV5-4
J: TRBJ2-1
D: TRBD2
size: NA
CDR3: CASSDGSGSSYNEQFF
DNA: TGTGCCAGCAGCGACGGGAGCGGGAGCTCCTACAATGAGCAGTTCTTC

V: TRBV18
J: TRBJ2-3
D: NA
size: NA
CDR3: CASSPRTSDTQYF
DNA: TGTGCCAGCTCACCCCGGACATCAGATACGCAGTATTTT